This is a list of T cell receptor beta chains from one sample in a study of shared clonotypes between healthy human individuals. The protocol was immunoSEQ multiplex PCR, while the TCRdb copy is restricted to in-frame clones and leaves out a portion. There are about 2.4 million clones in the sample; approximately 92% occur only once, and roughly 0.14% lies in the top ten. The sequenced sample consisted of naive CD4+ T cells sorted from blood. These TCRs come from a man aged 18 to 35 in good health. Both conserved end residues are part of each CDR3. Each record gives: clone size, V gene, D gene, J gene, CDR3 protein, CDR3 DNA. D genes are given only for firm matches. Size is stated for part of the rows, as once, few or many counts, or as a class when the clone is expanded.

-	TRBV27	-	TRBJ2-3	CASSLAWGDTQYF	TGTGCCAGCAGTTTAGCATGGGGCGATACGCAGTATTTT
-	TRBV5-1	-	TRBJ2-7	CASSYGQYSYEQYF	TGCGCCAGCAGCTATGGACAGTACTCCTACGAGCAGTACTTC
-	TRBV5-3	TRBD1	TRBJ1-5	CARSSRDRHIYSNQPQHF	TGTGCCAGAAGCTCTAGGGACAGGCACATCTATAGCAATCAGCCCCAGCATTTT
-	TRBV28	TRBD1	TRBJ2-7	CASSFGTGDYEQYF	TGTGCCAGCAGTTTCGGGACAGGGGATTACGAGCAGTACTTC
once	TRBV10-3	-	TRBJ1-1	CAISGGVGNTEAFF	TGTGCCATCTCCGGGGGGGTTGGGAACACTGAAGCTTTCTTT
few	TRBV25-1	-	TRBJ1-2	CASAPPQGGGYTF	TGTGCCAGCGCGCCGCCGCAGGGTGGTGGCTACACCTTC
-	TRBV19	-	TRBJ2-3	CASSMQGPSTDTQYF	TGTGCCAGTAGTATGCAGGGGCCTAGCACAGATACGCAGTATTTT
-	TRBV5-4	TRBD1	TRBJ2-2	CASSPDRESRTGELFF	TGTGCCAGCAGCCCCGACAGGGAGAGTCGGACCGGGGAGCTGTTTTTT
-	TRBV7-2	-	TRBJ1-1	CASSLALATEAFF	TGTGCCAGCAGCTTAGCTCTCGCCACTGAAGCTTTCTTT
once	TRBV30	-	TRBJ2-5	CAWRTYQETQYF	TGTGCCTGGAGGACGTACCAAGAGACCCAGTACTTC
-	TRBV5-4	-	TRBJ2-5	CASSFGVETQYF	TGTGCCAGCAGCTTTGGGGTGGAGACCCAGTACTTC
-	TRBV28	-	TRBJ2-2	CASSFPRVAGELFF	TGTGCCAGCAGTTTTCCCCGTGTGGCCGGGGAGCTGTTTTTT
-	TRBV7-8	-	TRBJ2-7	CASSRTRDPLRQYF	TGTGCCAGCAGCCGGACAAGGGACCCCCTCAGGCAGTACTTC
-	TRBV19	-	TRBJ2-7	CASSNTRSEQYF	TGTGCCAGTAGTAACACGAGGTCCGAGCAGTACTTC
once	TRBV29-1	-	TRBJ2-7	CSVRPFEGYEQYF	TGCAGCGTTCGGCCCTTTGAGGGCTACGAGCAGTACTTC
-	TRBV7-2	-	TRBJ2-1	CASSLESGKGYNEQFF	TGTGCCAGCAGCTTAGAATCAGGGAAGGGGTACAATGAGCAGTTCTTC
-	TRBV5-8	-	TRBJ1-5	CASNRGHSSNQPQHF	TGTGCCAGCAACCGCGGACATAGTAGCAATCAGCCCCAGCATTTT
-	TRBV27	-	TRBJ2-7	CAGPGSSYEQYF	TGTGCCGGCCCGGGGAGCTCCTACGAGCAGTACTTC
-	TRBV10-3	-	TRBJ2-1	CAIRGLSYNEQFF	TGTGCCATCAGGGGACTCAGCTACAATGAGCAGTTCTTC
-	TRBV7-8	-	TRBJ2-7	CASSFFDGQEQYF	TGTGCCAGCAGCTTTTTCGATGGACAGGAGCAGTACTTC
few	TRBV5-6	-	TRBJ1-1	CASSLSDRDFAEAFF	TGTGCCAGCAGCTTGTCGGACAGAGACTTCGCTGAAGCTTTCTTT
-	TRBV6-1	TRBD2	TRBJ2-1	CASSDLGGAYNEQFF	TGTGCCAGCAGTGATTTGGGGGGGGCCTACAATGAGCAGTTCTTC
-	TRBV7-2	TRBD2	TRBJ2-1	CASSEQSGRVSYNEQFF	TGTGCCAGCAGCGAGCAAAGCGGGAGGGTATCCTACAATGAGCAGTTCTTC
few	TRBV5-4	TRBD1	TRBJ1-2	CASSVPGQGGYGYTF	TGTGCCAGCAGCGTACCGGGACAGGGCGGCTATGGCTACACCTTC
-	TRBV9	TRBD1	TRBJ1-5	CASSVGTGDQPQHF	TGTGCCAGCAGCGTAGGGACAGGGGACCAGCCCCAGCATTTT
-	TRBV5-1	-	TRBJ2-7	CASSDYHEQYF	TGCGCCAGCAGTGATTACCACGAGCAGTACTTC
-	TRBV7-9	-	TRBJ2-3	CASSFLGVSLDTQYF	TGTGCCAGCAGCTTCCTAGGGGTGTCCCTAGATACGCAGTATTTT
-	TRBV2	-	TRBJ2-1	CASSGSRDSYNEQFF	TGTGCCAGCAGTGGAAGCAGGGACTCCTACAATGAGCAGTTCTTC